These T cell receptor beta chains were read from a single sample in a study of STAT5B mutations in CD4+ large granular lymphocyte leukemia. The repertoire was sequenced with immunoSEQ multiplex PCR; TCRdb's copy has only in-frame clones and lacks some. The sample yields 30,000 or so clones, just under 75% seen once. Sequencing used CD4+ T cells from blood buffy coats. The source is a human donor in good health. The conserved cysteine and the conserved F or W are not part of the CDR3 here. The order of the fields is V gene, J gene, CDR3 protein.

V gene: TRBV7-8
J gene: TRBJ2-7
CDR3 protein: ASSLLGVGYEQY

V gene: TRBV7-2
J gene: TRBJ1-6
CDR3 protein: ASSPNGLAGVDSPLH

V gene: TRBV27
J gene: TRBJ2-7
CDR3 protein: ASSLFLGPSYEQY

V gene: TRBV28
J gene: TRBJ1-4
CDR3 protein: ASSSGKEKLF

V gene: TRBV6-1
J gene: TRBJ2-1
CDR3 protein: ASSEVGSAYNEQF

V gene: TRBV27
J gene: TRBJ2-5
CDR3 protein: ASSFSTETQY

V gene: TRBV6-6
J gene: TRBJ1-3
CDR3 protein: ASSRDSVSGNTIY

V gene: TRBV4-3
J gene: TRBJ1-6
CDR3 protein: ASSQDGRPLH

V gene: TRBV9
J gene: TRBJ2-2
CDR3 protein: ASSVLAGAENTGELF

V gene: TRBV5-1
J gene: TRBJ1-1
CDR3 protein: ASSLVDSGTEAF

V gene: TRBV9
J gene: TRBJ2-1
CDR3 protein: ASSARDGKNEQF

V gene: TRBV19
J gene: TRBJ1-6
CDR3 protein: ASRDQTVQGPLH

V gene: TRBV7-2
J gene: TRBJ2-5
CDR3 protein: ASSLDVGETQY

V gene: TRBV7-2
J gene: TRBJ2-4
CDR3 protein: ASSLVGRPNNIQY

V gene: TRBV12-2
J gene: TRBJ2-2
CDR3 protein: ASRLGGLAGGGGTGELF

V gene: TRBV12-5
J gene: TRBJ1-3
CDR3 protein: ASGLSASGNTIY

V gene: TRBV29-1
J gene: TRBJ2-3
CDR3 protein: SVGWGLAGGRDTQY

V gene: TRBV11-2
J gene: TRBJ2-1
CDR3 protein: ASSRIGLTIEQF

V gene: TRBV2
J gene: TRBJ2-7
CDR3 protein: ASSQGGTSAFYEQY

V gene: TRBV9
J gene: TRBJ1-2
CDR3 protein: ASSVGQATRGYT

V gene: TRBV11-3
J gene: TRBJ2-2
CDR3 protein: ASSLTGIGTGELF

V gene: TRBV30
J gene: TRBJ2-7
CDR3 protein: AWSFKGAGYEQY

V gene: TRBV28
J gene: TRBJ2-7
CDR3 protein: ASSLRTSGPYEQY

V gene: TRBV30
J gene: TRBJ1-6
CDR3 protein: ASRSTYNSPLH

V gene: TRBV19
J gene: TRBJ1-4
CDR3 protein: ASSIWGEVEEKLF

V gene: TRBV29-1
J gene: TRBJ2-5
CDR3 protein: SGASQETQY

V gene: TRBV27
J gene: TRBJ2-4
CDR3 protein: ASIGGLAKNIQY

V gene: TRBV7-2
J gene: TRBJ2-1
CDR3 protein: ASSWTSGTYNEQF

V gene: TRBV19
J gene: TRBJ2-7
CDR3 protein: ASSIAGGQGSYEQY

V gene: TRBV7-2
J gene: TRBJ1-1
CDR3 protein: ASSIRTVLNTEAF

V gene: TRBV2
J gene: TRBJ2-3
CDR3 protein: ASRLLAAGTDTQY

V gene: TRBV4-2
J gene: TRBJ1-5
CDR3 protein: ASSQGQDNNQPQH

V gene: TRBV28
J gene: TRBJ2-5
CDR3 protein: ASRVQGGETQY

V gene: TRBV27
J gene: TRBJ2-3
CDR3 protein: ASSTRQGADTQY

V gene: TRBV10-3
J gene: TRBJ1-4
CDR3 protein: AISESIRGPNEKLF

V gene: TRBV20-1
J gene: TRBJ1-2
CDR3 protein: SARTGDGYT

V gene: TRBV6-1
J gene: TRBJ1-2
CDR3 protein: ASTQGRYGYT

V gene: TRBV9
J gene: TRBJ1-1
CDR3 protein: ASSKQDIMNTEAF

V gene: TRBV7-2
J gene: TRBJ1-2
CDR3 protein: ASSPGGTGQTNYGYT

V gene: TRBV4-2
J gene: TRBJ1-5
CDR3 protein: ASSQVQGALGQPQH

V gene: TRBV5-1
J gene: TRBJ2-3
CDR3 protein: ASSFPGDTQY

V gene: TRBV5-4
J gene: TRBJ2-7
CDR3 protein: ASRAGGPSYEQY

V gene: TRBV6-6
J gene: TRBJ1-1
CDR3 protein: ASSYSTGDTEAF

V gene: TRBV5-1
J gene: TRBJ1-4
CDR3 protein: ASSLSGVATNEKLF

V gene: TRBV12-5
J gene: TRBJ1-1
CDR3 protein: ASGLSSGTGTEAF

V gene: TRBV7-2
J gene: TRBJ2-5
CDR3 protein: ASSRGARGETQY

V gene: TRBV28
J gene: TRBJ1-4
CDR3 protein: ASTIQGSATNEKLF

V gene: TRBV2
J gene: TRBJ2-1
CDR3 protein: ASSESLAGANEQF

V gene: TRBV7-6
J gene: TRBJ1-3
CDR3 protein: ASSLHDSSGNTIY